Listed below are T cell receptor beta chains from one sample, sequenced in a study of T-cell memory formation after mild COVID-19. Using its own MiXCR run on the 5' RACE reads, TCRdb lists one record per CDR3 protein. The table records under 450,000 distinct CDR3 sequences, 20% to 25% of them present only once. The sample was PBMCs or a T cell subset sorted from them (not recorded which). All receptors derive from a man aged 18 to 30 who had mild COVID-19 (a few samples of this study predate the infection). Cell type and time point are not known. Both conserved end residues are part of each CDR3. D genes are given only for firm matches. A row's size may be missing; if present it is once, few, many or a size class.

D gene,clone size,V gene,J gene,CDR3 protein,CDR3 DNA
-,few,TRBV5-1,TRBJ2-5,CASSGGQMLETQYF,TGCGCCAGCAGCGGAGGACAGATGTTAGAGACCCAGTACTTC
-,-,TRBV4-3,TRBJ1-5,CASSQHRGQPQHF,TGCGCCAGCAGCCAGCACAGAGGTCAGCCCCAGCATTTT
-,few,TRBV12-3/TRBV12-4,TRBJ2-2,CAILETNTGELFF,TGTGCCATCCTGGAGACGAACACCGGGGAGCTGTTTTTT
TRBD1,-,TRBV5-1,TRBJ2-2,CASSTGTGESTGELFF,TGCGCCAGCAGCACCGGGACAGGGGAATCGACCGGGGAGCTGTTTTTT
-,few,TRBV12-3/TRBV12-4,TRBJ2-7,CASSSAVYEQYF,TGTGCCAGCAGTTCGGCAGTCTACGAGCAGTACTTC
-,few,TRBV19,TRBJ1-6,CASSMGVYNSPLHF,TGTGCCAGTAGTATGGGTGTGTATAATTCACCCCTCCACTTT
-,-,TRBV18,TRBJ1-5,CASSLTPTWANQPQHF,TGTGCCAGCTCACTTACCCCAACATGGGCCAATCAGCCCCAGCATTTT
-,-,TRBV11-3,TRBJ2-5,CASSIGLSASETQYF,TGTGCCAGCAGCATAGGACTGTCAGCGAGCGAGACCCAGTACTTC
-,-,TRBV5-4,TRBJ1-2,CASSFKDRGYGYTF,TGTGCCAGCAGCTTCAAGGACAGAGGCTATGGCTACACCTTC
-,few,TRBV5-1,TRBJ1-2,CASSLDRAENYGYTF,TGCGCCAGCAGCTTGGACAGGGCGGAGAACTATGGCTACACCTTC
-,few,TRBV5-1,TRBJ2-1,CASSPGAGVNEQFF,TGCGCCAGCAGCCCCGGTGCAGGGGTCAATGAGCAGTTCTTC
-,many,TRBV12-3/TRBV12-4,TRBJ1-5,CASSGMYNQPQHF,TGTGCCAGCAGTGGAATGTATAATCAGCCCCAGCATTTT
TRBD2,-,TRBV11-2,TRBJ2-5,CASSLQGLGGETQYF,TGTGCCAGCAGCTTACAGGGACTAGGGGGAGAGACCCAGTACTTC
-,-,TRBV11-2,TRBJ2-3,CASIRASPGGHTQYF,TGTGCCAGCATTAGGGCTAGCCCCGGCGGGCATACGCAGTATTTT
TRBD1,-,TRBV19,TRBJ2-7,CASSRGQDAYEQYF,TGTGCCAGTAGTAGGGGACAGGACGCCTACGAGCAGTACTTC
-,-,TRBV15,TRBJ1-1,CATSRVENTEAFF,TGTGCCACCAGCAGAGTCGAGAACACTGAAGCTTTCTTT
-,few,TRBV5-6,TRBJ1-5,CASSSWHTLNQPQHF,TGTGCCAGCAGCTCTTGGCATACATTGAATCAGCCCCAGCATTTT
-,-,TRBV7-2,TRBJ1-1,CASSRGEGEQAFF,TGTGCCAGCAGCCGGGGGGAGGGTGAACAAGCTTTCTTT
-,few,TRBV29-1,TRBJ2-3,CSVAMGGHSTTSTDTQYF,TGCAGCGTTGCGATGGGTGGACACTCCACAACGAGCACAGATACGCAGTATTTT
-,few,TRBV12-3/TRBV12-4,TRBJ2-7,CASSRGIPTYNYEQYF,TGTGCCAGCAGTAGGGGAATACCAACCTACAACTACGAGCAGTACTTC
-,few,TRBV6-2/TRBV6-3,TRBJ2-2,CASSFQATGFGGPPGELFF,TGTGCCAGCAGTTTCCAAGCGACAGGTTTTGGGGGTCCCCCCGGGGAGCTGTTTTTT
-,-,TRBV7-9,TRBJ2-5,CASSPSDFGKTQYF,TGTGCCAGCAGCCCTAGTGATTTCGGGAAGACCCAGTACTTC
-,-,TRBV6-5,TRBJ1-2,CASSSGGLVSNYGYTF,TGTGCCAGCAGTTCCGGGGGACTTGTCTCTAACTATGGCTACACCTTC
TRBD1,few,TRBV7-9,TRBJ2-7,CASSRGQNYEQYF,TGTGCCAGCAGTCGGGGACAGAACTACGAGCAGTACTTC
-,-,TRBV6-4,TRBJ2-5,CASSGMETQYF,TGTGCCAGCAGTGGGATGGAGACCCAGTACTTC
-,-,TRBV7-9,TRBJ1-4,CASSFYATNEKLFF,TGTGCCAGCAGCTTTTACGCAACTAATGAAAAACTGTTTTTT
-,-,TRBV10-2,TRBJ1-1,CASSVDMNTEAFF,TGCGCCAGCAGTGTGGACATGAACACTGAAGCTTTCTTT
-,-,TRBV5-1,TRBJ1-1,CASKGADTEAFF,TGCGCCAGTAAGGGTGCGGACACTGAAGCTTTCTTT
TRBD1,few,TRBV5-1,TRBJ2-1,CASSLEGASYNEQFF,TGCGCCAGCAGCTTGGAGGGGGCGTCCTACAATGAGCAGTTCTTC
-,-,TRBV27,TRBJ1-2,CASRGGSSGYGYTF,TGTGCCAGCCGGGGTGGGTCGTCAGGCTATGGCTACACCTTC
-,few,TRBV12-3/TRBV12-4,TRBJ1-1,CASTMGTEAFF,TGTGCCAGCACCATGGGCACTGAAGCTTTCTTT
-,few,TRBV5-1,TRBJ1-1,CASGDIFNTEAFF,TGCGCCAGCGGAGACATATTTAACACTGAAGCTTTCTTT
-,-,TRBV9,TRBJ1-1,CASSPPANTEAFF,TGTGCCAGCAGCCCCCCCGCGAACACTGAAGCTTTCTTT
TRBD2,-,TRBV6-5,TRBJ2-3,CASSPLTSGWDTQYF,TGTGCCAGCAGTCCCCTGACTAGCGGATGGGATACGCAGTATTTT
TRBD2,-,TRBV4-3,TRBJ2-3,CASSQGAGVSTDTQYF,TGCGCCAGCAGCCAAGGAGCGGGGGTTAGCACAGATACGCAGTATTTT
-,-,TRBV12-3/TRBV12-4,TRBJ1-1,CASSLVQGTGFF,TGTGCCAGCAGTTTAGTCCAGGGAACGGGTTTCTTT
-,once,TRBV7-8,TRBJ2-1,CASSLYRGAQDEQFF,TGTGCCAGCAGCTTGTACCGGGGGGCTCAGGATGAGCAGTTCTTC
-,few,TRBV10-1,TRBJ1-5,CASSATLHQPQHF,TGCGCCAGCAGTGCTACCCTCCATCAGCCCCAGCATTTT
TRBD2,once,TRBV6-2/TRBV6-3,TRBJ2-5,CASTGTSGGRYQETQYF,TGTGCCAGCACCGGGACTAGCGGGGGCCGGTACCAAGAGACCCAGTACTTC
TRBD2,few,TRBV7-6,TRBJ2-5,CASSLTGGGQETQYF,TGTGCCAGCAGCTTAACGGGCGGGGGCCAAGAGACCCAGTACTTC
-,few,TRBV7-3,TRBJ2-3,CASSAGGSRTSDTQYF,TGTGCCAGCAGCGCCGGAGGGAGTCGGACCTCCGATACGCAGTATTTT
-,-,TRBV7-9,TRBJ2-1,CASSLAFSSNEQFF,TGTGCCAGCAGCTTAGCTTTCTCCAGCAATGAGCAGTTCTTC
TRBD2,few,TRBV20-1,TRBJ2-5,CSARRTSGGKETQYF,TGCAGTGCGAGGAGGACTAGCGGGGGGAAAGAGACCCAGTACTTC
TRBD1,few,TRBV4-3,TRBJ2-2,CASSQGTGGANTGELFF,TGCGCCAGCAGCCAAGGAACAGGGGGCGCAAACACCGGGGAGCTGTTTTTT
TRBD1,few,TRBV2,TRBJ1-2,CASRATGGGYGYTF,TGTGCCAGCAGGGCCACAGGGGGCGGCTATGGCTACACCTTC
-,few,TRBV5-1,TRBJ1-1,CASSLAGAVNTEAFF,TGCGCCAGCAGCTTGGCGGGCGCGGTGAACACTGAAGCTTTCTTT
-,few,TRBV29-1,TRBJ2-3,CSVNPLAGTDTQYF,TGCAGCGTTAACCCATTGGCTGGCACAGATACGCAGTATTTT
-,-,TRBV6-6,TRBJ2-5,CASKTDQETQYF,TGTGCCAGCAAGACAGACCAAGAGACCCAGTACTTC
TRBD1,many,TRBV5-1,TRBJ1-6,CASSLSGGNSPLHF,TGCGCCAGCAGCTTATCAGGGGGTAATTCACCCCTCCACTTT
TRBD1,few,TRBV6-5,TRBJ1-2,CASSYSTGGNYGYTF,TGTGCCAGCAGTTACTCGACAGGGGGAAACTATGGCTACACCTTC
TRBD2,-,TRBV7-2,TRBJ2-1,CASSPSGGVNEQFF,TGTGCCAGCAGTCCTAGCGGGGGGGTCAATGAGCAGTTCTTC
-,many,TRBV5-1,TRBJ2-1,CASKNLKANEQFF,TGCGCCAGCAAAAATTTAAAGGCAAATGAGCAGTTCTTC
-,-,TRBV5-1,TRBJ2-1,CASSLLALYNEQFF,TGCGCCAGCAGCCTCCTGGCCCTCTACAATGAGCAGTTCTTC
-,few,TRBV7-6,TRBJ1-4,CASSPGHGSANEKLFF,TGTGCCAGCAGCCCTGGTCACGGGTCGGCTAATGAAAAACTGTTTTTT
TRBD1,-,TRBV10-3,TRBJ1-2,CAIRKGTGDGYTF,TGTGCCATCAGAAAAGGGACAGGGGACGGCTACACCTTC